This TCR beta chain is from a study of Ad26.COV2.S vaccination and SARS-CoV-2 variants. Points from the study as a whole: Breadth, reportedly substantial, characterized the spike-specific CD8+ and CD4+ T cell responses after vaccination.

This clone was seen a single time. Antigen unknown. Only in-frame clones appear in the TCRdb table, and some are missing; sequencing was by immunoSEQ multiplex PCR. The table has around 320,000 clones, about 85% seen once. The treatment: about 20 received Ad26.COV2.S at low or high dose, single or two shots; five or six received placebo; per-sample allocation not given. The samples were gathered on day 63 after the first injection of vaccine or placebo. Germline trimming cut 4 bases from V and 6 bases from J; bases unmatched to any gene: 6. Germline-derived CDR1 and CDR2 are MDHEN and SYDVKM. This CDR3 comprises 14 residues.

The receptor was derived from a person aged 18-60 years who received the Ad26.COV2.S COVID-19 vaccine or a placebo. The chain combines TRBV28 with TRBJ1-5, with 7 bases matching TRBD1. The specimen comprised peripheral blood, sampled in a trial of Ad26.COV2.S vaccine versus placebo. The CDR3 nucleotides read TGTGCCAGCAGTTCGGTGACAGGGATTCAGCCCCAGCATTTT. Translated: CASSSVTGIQPQHF.